The T cell receptor beta chain described here comes from a study of response to subunit inactivated influenza vaccine. TCRdb redid the calling of the RT-PCR reads with MiXCR, one entry per CDR3 protein. The sample lists around 850,000 distinct CDR3 sequences, roughly 18% occurring once. This clonotype was counted only a few times. The antigen remains unidentified. V was shortened by 7 bases and J by 5 bases, with 20 bases between the two germline ends. The CDR3 totals 15 residues. The V gene's germline CDR1 is MNHNS and CDR2 SASEGT. Findings of the study overall: Authors proposed each seasonal influenza vaccination draws in few new T cells.

The sample was PBMCs from blood, taken around 5 days after vaccination. This receptor was identified in a man aged 50-59 years who received an inactivated influenza vaccine. J is TRBJ1-2 and V is TRBV6-1, with D perhaps matching TRBD1 (6 bases). CDR3 region: CASIAGGRGSYGYTF. The CDR3 DNA reads as TGTGCCAGCATCGCGGGGGGGCGCGGATCATATGGCTACACCTTC.